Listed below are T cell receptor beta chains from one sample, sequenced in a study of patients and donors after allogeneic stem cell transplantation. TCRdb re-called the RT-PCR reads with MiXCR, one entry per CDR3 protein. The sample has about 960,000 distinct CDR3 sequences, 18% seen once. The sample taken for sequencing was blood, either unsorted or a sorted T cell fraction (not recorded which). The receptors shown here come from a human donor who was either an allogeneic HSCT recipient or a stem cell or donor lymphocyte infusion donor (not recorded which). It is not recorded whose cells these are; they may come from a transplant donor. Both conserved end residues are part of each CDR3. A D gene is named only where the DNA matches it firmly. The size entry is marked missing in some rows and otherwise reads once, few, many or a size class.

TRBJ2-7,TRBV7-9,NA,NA,CASSLTSRQTYEQYF,TGTGCCAGCAGCTTAACATCCCGACAGACCTACGAGCAGTACTTC
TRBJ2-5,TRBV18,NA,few,CASSPPSAQETQYF,TGTGCCAGCTCACCACCGTCAGCCCAAGAGACCCAGTACTTC
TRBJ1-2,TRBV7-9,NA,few,CASSPTAGGGYTF,TGTGCCAGCAGTCCCACGGCGGGCGGCGGCTACACCTTC
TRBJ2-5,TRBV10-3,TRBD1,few,CAIQQGARQETQYF,TGTGCCATCCAGCAGGGGGCGCGGCAAGAGACCCAGTACTTC
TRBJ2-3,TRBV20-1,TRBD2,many,CSAWGSGESTDTQYF,TGCAGTGCCTGGGGTAGCGGGGAGTCCACAGATACGCAGTATTTT
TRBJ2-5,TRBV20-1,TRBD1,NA,CSASRLVPGQDRLQETQYF,TGCAGTGCTAGTCGGTTGGTCCCGGGACAGGATCGATTACAAGAGACCCAGTACTTC
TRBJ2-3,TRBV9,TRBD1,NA,CASSVGSAGQGTDTQYF,TGTGCCAGCAGCGTAGGTTCCGCGGGACAGGGAACAGATACGCAGTATTTT
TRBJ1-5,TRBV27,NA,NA,CASSLIDQPQHF,TGTGCCAGCAGTTTAATCGATCAGCCCCAGCATTTT
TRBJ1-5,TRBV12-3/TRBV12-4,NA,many,CASSLFRDSNQPQHF,TGTGCCAGCAGTTTATTCCGAGACAGCAATCAGCCCCAGCATTTT
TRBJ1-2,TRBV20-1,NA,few,CSARGGFPRYGYTF,TGCAGTGCTAGAGGGGGATTTCCTCGGTATGGCTACACCTTC
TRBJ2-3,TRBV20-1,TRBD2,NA,CSAPTLAGGITDTQYF,TGCAGTGCTCCTACCCTGGCGGGGGGGATCACAGATACGCAGTATTTT
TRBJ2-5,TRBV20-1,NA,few,CSAGGLARYQETQYF,TGCAGTGCTGGGGGTCTAGCGCGGTACCAAGAGACCCAGTACTTC
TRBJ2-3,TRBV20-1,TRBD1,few,CSAETGQGTNTQYF,TGCAGTGCCGAGACGGGACAGGGGACAAATACGCAGTATTTT
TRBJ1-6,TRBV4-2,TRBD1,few,CASSQEERSQGVVGRNSPLHF,TGTGCCAGCAGCCAAGAAGAAAGGAGCCAGGGGGTAGTGGGGAGAAATTCACCCCTCCACTTT
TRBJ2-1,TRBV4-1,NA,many,CASSQGDRNEQFF,TGCGCCAGCAGCCAAGGGGACCGCAATGAGCAGTTCTTC
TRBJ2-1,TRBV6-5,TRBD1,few,CASSYGTGTRDEQFF,TGTGCCAGCAGTTACGGGACAGGTACCAGGGATGAGCAGTTCTTC
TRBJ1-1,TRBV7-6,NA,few,CASSPRDALNTEAFF,TGTGCCAGCAGCCCCCGAGATGCTTTGAACACTGAAGCTTTCTTT
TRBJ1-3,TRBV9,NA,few,CASSARPGVENTIYF,TGTGCCAGCAGCGCTCGACCGGGGGTAGAAAACACCATATATTTT
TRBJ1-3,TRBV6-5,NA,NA,CASSYSFRVGNTIYF,TGTGCCAGCAGTTACTCGTTCAGGGTCGGAAACACCATATATTTT
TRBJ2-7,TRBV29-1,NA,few,CSAAVGLGREQYF,TGCAGCGCGGCCGTAGGCCTGGGGCGCGAGCAGTACTTC
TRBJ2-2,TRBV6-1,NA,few,CASSSTRQNTGELFF,TGTGCCAGCAGCTCCACCAGACAGAACACCGGGGAGCTGTTTTTT
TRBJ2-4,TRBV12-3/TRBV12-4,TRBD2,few,CASREGGRAKNIQYF,TGTGCCAGCCGAGAGGGCGGGAGAGCCAAAAACATTCAGTACTTC
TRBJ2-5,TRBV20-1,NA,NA,CSARDGRVRGDQETQYF,TGCAGTGCTAGAGATGGGAGGGTGAGGGGGGACCAAGAGACCCAGTACTTC